This TCR beta chain was identified in a study of T cell changes during pregnancy in multiple sclerosis (dated by TCRdb to about 2019). Some background on the complete study: The study examined how the T cell repertoire changed over the course of pregnancy in women with multiple sclerosis.

Per the germline V gene, SQVTM is the CDR1 and ANQGSEA is the CDR2. Spanning cysteine to phenylalanine, the CDR3 consists of 23 amino acids. Kept here is only the CDR3 DNA, which spans 69 bases and is read in frame from base 1. Germline trimming: 3 bases from V, 2 bases from J; junction bases outside gene matches: 32. The library relied on the immunoSEQ multiplex PCR assay. The immuneACCESS repertoire file appears here via TCRdb, limited to in-frame rearrangements. These files lack a portion of the clones; in checked studies, under half of the deficit traces to unresolved V genes, and the cause of the others is not known. The sample table lists tens of thousands of clones, about 87% of them with a count of one. The ten top clones hold 0.89% of the sample. Worth noting for this clone: The specificity of this receptor is unknown. Nothing much larger sits one base from this clone, and base qualities are not available.

The chain couples TRBV29-1 to TRBJ2-7; TRBD1 agrees with 9 junctional bases. The input for sequencing was peripheral blood, taken in the first trimester of pregnancy. This receptor was obtained from a female donor in good health, enrolled as a control in a pregnancy study. The DNA sequence is as follows: TGCAGCGTTGAGAAGGTTCCGCGGGCACCTTACCCGTACAGGGGGCTTCCTACCTACGAGCAGTACTTC. Translation gives CSVEKVPRAPYPYRGLPTYEQYF.